These T cell receptor beta chains were read from a single sample in a study of radiation and T cells in renal cell carcinoma. The table came from immunoSEQ multiplex PCR; TCRdb's copy has only in-frame clones and leaves some out. The data show about 24,000 clones, 55% to 70% seen once. The starting material was tumor tissue, obtained from a patient whose treatment was nephrectomy without radiotherapy. The receptors come from a man aged 40-49 years with renal cell carcinoma. Each CDR3 is given with its conserved first and last residue. Each record gives: clone size, J gene, V gene, D gene, CDR3 protein, CDR3 DNA. A D gene is named only where the DNA matches it firmly. Size is stated for part of the rows, as once, few or many counts, or as a class when the clone is expanded.

clone size: NA
J gene: TRBJ1-2
V gene: TRBV11-1
D gene: NA
CDR3 protein: CASSLDGVGYTF
CDR3 DNA: TGTGCCAGCAGCTTAGATGGGGTTGGCTACACCTTC

clone size: NA
J gene: TRBJ1-1
V gene: TRBV11-2
D gene: NA
CDR3 protein: CASSYPGQEAFF
CDR3 DNA: TGTGCCAGCAGCTATCCGGGACAAGAAGCTTTCTTT

clone size: NA
J gene: TRBJ1-3
V gene: TRBV5-6
D gene: TRBD1
CDR3 protein: CASSLVGTDFSGNTIYF
CDR3 DNA: TGTGCCAGCAGCTTGGTTGGGACAGACTTCTCTGGAAACACCATATATTTT

clone size: NA
J gene: TRBJ2-3
V gene: TRBV10-1
D gene: NA
CDR3 protein: CASSSSSQGSDTQYF
CDR3 DNA: TGCGCCAGCAGTTCATCGTCGCAGGGGTCAGATACGCAGTATTTT

clone size: NA
J gene: TRBJ2-1
V gene: TRBV5-8
D gene: TRBD2
CDR3 protein: CASSKGLAGIYEQFF
CDR3 DNA: TGTGCCAGCAGCAAGGGACTAGCGGGGATCTATGAGCAGTTCTTC

clone size: NA
J gene: TRBJ2-7
V gene: TRBV6-5
D gene: NA
CDR3 protein: CASSSGAYEQYF
CDR3 DNA: TGTGCCAGCAGTTCTGGAGCCTACGAGCAGTACTTC

clone size: NA
J gene: TRBJ2-1
V gene: TRBV27
D gene: NA
CDR3 protein: CASSPRGRSYNEQFF
CDR3 DNA: TGTGCCAGCAGTCCCCGGGGTAGGTCCTACAATGAGCAGTTCTTC

clone size: once
J gene: TRBJ2-3
V gene: TRBV6-6
D gene: TRBD1
CDR3 protein: CASSYRGSTDTQYF
CDR3 DNA: TGTGCCAGTTCGTACAGGGGATCAACAGATACGCAGTATTTT

clone size: few
J gene: TRBJ1-1
V gene: TRBV5-1
D gene: TRBD1
CDR3 protein: CASSSGQGNTEAFF
CDR3 DNA: TGCGCCAGCAGCTCCGGACAGGGGAACACTGAAGCTTTCTTT

clone size: NA
J gene: TRBJ1-1
V gene: TRBV28
D gene: NA
CDR3 protein: CASSRRQTTEAFF
CDR3 DNA: TGTGCCAGCAGCCGCAGGCAAACTACTGAAGCTTTCTTT

clone size: NA
J gene: TRBJ2-1
V gene: TRBV5-1
D gene: NA
CDR3 protein: CASSLVGGTPLGKEQFF
CDR3 DNA: TGCGCCAGCAGCTTGGTAGGGGGAACTCCCCTCGGAAAAGAGCAGTTCTTC

clone size: NA
J gene: TRBJ1-1
V gene: TRBV6-1
D gene: NA
CDR3 protein: CASSAKTVTRGGLDTEAFF
CDR3 DNA: TGTGCCAGCAGTGCAAAAACCGTCACGAGGGGCGGACTGGACACTGAAGCTTTCTTT

clone size: few
J gene: TRBJ1-2
V gene: TRBV4-3
D gene: TRBD1
CDR3 protein: CASSHSRQGLNYGYTF
CDR3 DNA: TGCGCCAGCAGCCACTCCAGACAGGGCCTTAACTATGGCTACACCTTC

clone size: few
J gene: TRBJ1-4
V gene: TRBV10-3
D gene: NA
CDR3 protein: CAISEGVAASEKLFF
CDR3 DNA: TGTGCCATCAGTGAGGGAGTGGCAGCAAGCGAAAAACTGTTTTTT

clone size: NA
J gene: TRBJ2-3
V gene: TRBV5-5
D gene: NA
CDR3 protein: CASSPLGARTDTQYF
CDR3 DNA: TGTGCCAGCAGCCCCCTCGGGGCCCGCACAGATACGCAGTATTTT

clone size: few
J gene: TRBJ1-4
V gene: TRBV7-2
D gene: TRBD1
CDR3 protein: CASSPRTGRGEKLFF
CDR3 DNA: TGTGCCAGCAGCCCCCGGACAGGGCGGGGGGAAAAACTGTTTTTT

clone size: NA
J gene: TRBJ1-1
V gene: TRBV18
D gene: NA
CDR3 protein: CASSPPEGEEDTEAFF
CDR3 DNA: TGTGCCAGCTCACCACCGGAGGGGGAAGAGGACACTGAAGCTTTCTTT

clone size: few
J gene: TRBJ2-3
V gene: TRBV19
D gene: TRBD2
CDR3 protein: CASSMAGGSTDTQYF
CDR3 DNA: TGTGCCAGTAGTATGGCGGGGGGGAGCACAGATACGCAGTATTTT

clone size: NA
J gene: TRBJ1-6
V gene: TRBV15
D gene: NA
CDR3 protein: CATSRALQAAYNSPLHF
CDR3 DNA: TGTGCCACCAGCAGAGCCTTACAGGCAGCCTATAATTCACCCCTCCACTTT

clone size: NA
J gene: TRBJ2-3
V gene: TRBV11-2
D gene: TRBD2
CDR3 protein: CASSLASLLATQYF
CDR3 DNA: TGTGCCAGCAGCTTAGCCTCCCTACTAGCGACGCAGTATTTT

clone size: NA
J gene: TRBJ2-5
V gene: TRBV28
D gene: NA
CDR3 protein: CASRLTETQYF
CDR3 DNA: TGTGCCAGCAGGTTAACGGAGACCCAGTACTTC

clone size: NA
J gene: TRBJ2-1
V gene: TRBV12-5
D gene: NA
CDR3 protein: CASGSDSYNEQFF
CDR3 DNA: TGTGCTAGTGGTTCCGACTCCTACAATGAGCAGTTCTTC

clone size: NA
J gene: TRBJ1-1
V gene: TRBV29-1
D gene: TRBD1
CDR3 protein: CSVWTGLTEAFF
CDR3 DNA: TGCAGCGTGTGGACAGGGCTTACTGAAGCTTTCTTT

clone size: NA
J gene: TRBJ2-7
V gene: TRBV29-1
D gene: NA
CDR3 protein: CSVRNSYEQYF
CDR3 DNA: TGCAGCGTCAGGAATTCCTACGAGCAGTACTTC

clone size: once
J gene: TRBJ2-2
V gene: TRBV29-1
D gene: NA
CDR3 protein: CSVEESRVPGELFF
CDR3 DNA: TGCAGCGTTGAAGAAAGTCGGGTCCCCGGGGAGCTGTTTTTT

clone size: once
J gene: TRBJ1-2
V gene: TRBV6-5
D gene: TRBD1
CDR3 protein: CASSNPGTGGGTRAF
CDR3 DNA: TGTGCCAGCAGTAACCCCGGGACAGGGGGGGGGACGCGCGCCTTC

clone size: few
J gene: TRBJ1-6
V gene: TRBV7-2
D gene: TRBD1
CDR3 protein: CASSLWDRGSPLHF
CDR3 DNA: TGTGCCAGCAGCTTATGGGACAGAGGTTCACCCCTCCACTTT

clone size: NA
J gene: TRBJ2-3
V gene: TRBV9
D gene: NA
CDR3 protein: CASSVEGSTHTQYF
CDR3 DNA: TGTGCCAGCAGCGTAGAAGGCTCCACACATACGCAGTATTTT

clone size: NA
J gene: TRBJ1-1
V gene: TRBV5-1
D gene: NA
CDR3 protein: CASSRSQRINTEAFF
CDR3 DNA: TGCGCCAGCAGCCGTAGCCAACGGATTAACACTGAAGCTTTCTTT

clone size: few
J gene: TRBJ2-6
V gene: TRBV18
D gene: NA
CDR3 protein: CASSPQRGDSGANVLTF
CDR3 DNA: TGTGCCAGCTCACCCCAACGAGGAGACTCTGGGGCCAACGTCCTGACTTTC

clone size: few
J gene: TRBJ1-5
V gene: TRBV7-8
D gene: NA
CDR3 protein: CASSTARGMGNQPQHF
CDR3 DNA: TGTGCCAGCAGCACAGCAAGGGGGATGGGCAATCAGCCCCAGCATTTT

clone size: NA
J gene: TRBJ1-2
V gene: TRBV7-2
D gene: NA
CDR3 protein: CASSFVGGPSIGYTF
CDR3 DNA: TGTGCCAGCAGCTTCGTCGGGGGCCCTTCGATTGGCTACACCTTC

clone size: NA
J gene: TRBJ1-3
V gene: TRBV10-3
D gene: TRBD1
CDR3 protein: CAITQDRGGGNTIYF
CDR3 DNA: TGTGCCATCACCCAGGACAGGGGAGGTGGAAACACCATATATTTT

clone size: NA
J gene: TRBJ1-5
V gene: TRBV25-1
D gene: TRBD1
CDR3 protein: CASRDRADNQPQHF
CDR3 DNA: TGTGCCAGCAGGGACAGGGCCGACAATCAGCCCCAGCATTTT

clone size: NA
J gene: TRBJ2-1
V gene: TRBV7-2
D gene: NA
CDR3 protein: CASTGATYNEQFF
CDR3 DNA: TGTGCCAGCACCGGGGCTACCTACAATGAGCAGTTCTTC

clone size: few
J gene: TRBJ2-1
V gene: TRBV5-1
D gene: TRBD2
CDR3 protein: CASSLGLAGGLNEQFF
CDR3 DNA: TGCGCCAGCAGCTTGGGTCTAGCGGGAGGGCTAAATGAGCAGTTCTTC

clone size: NA
J gene: TRBJ1-3
V gene: TRBV5-4
D gene: TRBD1
CDR3 protein: CASSPDRVEHTIYF
CDR3 DNA: TGTGCCAGCAGCCCGGACAGGGTGGAACACACCATATATTTT

clone size: few
J gene: TRBJ1-2
V gene: TRBV19
D gene: TRBD1
CDR3 protein: CASKGQGGGYTF
CDR3 DNA: TGTGCCAGTAAAGGACAGGGTGGTGGCTACACCTTC

clone size: NA
J gene: TRBJ2-3
V gene: TRBV5-1
D gene: TRBD2
CDR3 protein: CASSLSSGSTDTQYF
CDR3 DNA: TGCGCCAGCAGCTTGAGTAGCGGGAGCACAGATACGCAGTATTTT

clone size: NA
J gene: TRBJ1-1
V gene: TRBV5-1
D gene: TRBD1
CDR3 protein: CASSPDRVGTEAFF
CDR3 DNA: TGCGCCAGCAGCCCAGACAGGGTTGGCACTGAAGCTTTCTTT

clone size: NA
J gene: TRBJ1-2
V gene: TRBV4-1
D gene: NA
CDR3 protein: CASSQERDPTHDSGTYGYTF
CDR3 DNA: TGCGCCAGCAGCCAAGAGAGAGACCCGACCCACGACAGCGGGACTTACGGCTACACCTTC

clone size: NA
J gene: TRBJ2-1
V gene: TRBV7-2
D gene: NA
CDR3 protein: CASSLSFRGEQFF
CDR3 DNA: TGTGCCAGCAGCTTATCATTCCGGGGTGAGCAGTTCTTC

clone size: NA
J gene: TRBJ2-7
V gene: TRBV6-5
D gene: NA
CDR3 protein: CASSYKAKQYF
CDR3 DNA: TGTGCCAGCAGTTATAAGGCAAAGCAGTACTTC

clone size: few
J gene: TRBJ1-1
V gene: TRBV28
D gene: NA
CDR3 protein: CASKTQNTEAFF
CDR3 DNA: TGTGCCAGCAAGACTCAGAACACTGAAGCTTTCTTT

clone size: NA
J gene: TRBJ2-5
V gene: TRBV10-3
D gene: NA
CDR3 protein: CASKEGGGGETQYF
CDR3 DNA: TGTGCCTCTAAAGAAGGGGGCGGGGGAGAGACCCAGTACTTC